The rows below give T cell receptor beta chains drawn from one sample of a study of Graves' ophthalmopathy and Graves' hyperthyroidism. A single record per CDR3 protein comes from TCRdb applying MiXCR to the multiplex PCR reads. Here the sample spans over a million distinct CDR3 sequences, less than 45% being singletons. Material for sequencing was peripheral blood or thyroid tissue (not recorded which). The receptors were sampled from an adult man with Graves' hyperthyroidism. Each CDR3 is given with its conserved first and last residue. Fields, in order: CDR3 protein, V gene.

cdr3_aa: CASSTPGRRNTEAFF
v_call: TRBV19

cdr3_aa: CASSQVSGRDQETQYF
v_call: TRBV4-3

cdr3_aa: CANSGMNTEAFF
v_call: TRBV12-3/TRBV12-4

cdr3_aa: CASSTQGRETQYF
v_call: TRBV7-9

cdr3_aa: CASSVAGLAGYEQYF
v_call: TRBV9

cdr3_aa: CASTPGTGVYGYTF
v_call: TRBV9

cdr3_aa: CASSPRSPGELFF
v_call: TRBV7-3

cdr3_aa: CASSLVLVGGEQYF
v_call: TRBV7-2

cdr3_aa: CASSPVGRARYEQYF
v_call: TRBV7-9

cdr3_aa: CASSPDRARNYGYTF
v_call: TRBV7-2

cdr3_aa: CSAPGTGVETQYF
v_call: TRBV20-1

cdr3_aa: CASVRTGNYEQYF
v_call: TRBV10-3

cdr3_aa: CASSLAALGGAGANVLTF
v_call: TRBV7-2

cdr3_aa: CASSLAGQNNEKLFF
v_call: TRBV7-8

cdr3_aa: CSANRDRGDNSPLHF
v_call: TRBV20-1

cdr3_aa: CSVEGRVSGAETQYF
v_call: TRBV29-1

cdr3_aa: CATSTGTTDSYEQYF
v_call: TRBV15

cdr3_aa: CASSRVGGGQYF
v_call: TRBV5-1

cdr3_aa: CASSPDRENGYTF
v_call: TRBV7-2

cdr3_aa: CASSSPSPPHSPYEQYF
v_call: TRBV5-6

cdr3_aa: CAWSPELVYEQYF
v_call: TRBV30

cdr3_aa: CATSGGSGEKLFF
v_call: TRBV10-3

cdr3_aa: CASSGQGPQHF
v_call: TRBV2

cdr3_aa: CASSDDSWDTGELFF
v_call: TRBV12-3/TRBV12-4

cdr3_aa: CASSEGQPEFYEQYF
v_call: TRBV2

cdr3_aa: CASSIGQGADYYEQYF
v_call: TRBV11-2

cdr3_aa: CASSIGQGSTF
v_call: TRBV5-1

cdr3_aa: CASTAGGSSYEQYF
v_call: TRBV2

cdr3_aa: CASSQRQAFVSPLHF
v_call: TRBV9

cdr3_aa: CSVEDRGTSGNTIYF
v_call: TRBV29-1

cdr3_aa: CASSEFPGDTEAFF
v_call: TRBV25-1

cdr3_aa: CASSTPGFSEQYF
v_call: TRBV9

cdr3_aa: CASRKGVGTEAFF
v_call: TRBV2

cdr3_aa: CASSLISGGVRNTGELFF
v_call: TRBV7-9

cdr3_aa: CASSLVVGPSPYEQYF
v_call: TRBV12-3/TRBV12-4

cdr3_aa: CASSGPVENTEAFF
v_call: TRBV6-6

cdr3_aa: CASSQVRGSYEQYF
v_call: TRBV14